This T cell receptor beta chain was profiled in a study of blood T cell repertoires in COVID-19. Study as a whole: The United States, Italy and Spain supplied acute and convalescent COVID-19 samples. The analysed material was cDNA or gDNA that came from T cells, B-cell-depleted T cells, or PBMCs.

The CDR3 is 15 residues long. V was cut by 2 bases and J by 5 bases, with 11 bases left in between. Per the germline V gene, CDR1 is SGHRS and CDR2 is YFSETQ. TCRdb keeps only in-frame clones here, not all; method: immunoSEQ multiplex PCR. Of approximately 71,000 clones in the sample, roughly 82% are singletons; the top ten hold around 15%. Material: peripheral blood. V is TRBV5-1 and J is TRBJ1-6, with D possibly being TRBD1 (5 bases). The sequence derives from an elderly woman with acute or convalescent COVID-19. The CDR3 coding sequence is TGCGCCAGCAGCTTATGGGGGGGTAATAATTCACCCCTCCACTTT. This sequence encodes CASSLWGGNNSPLHF.